Shown below are 8 T cell receptor beta chains from a single sample sequenced in a study of response to subunit inactivated influenza vaccine. One entry per CDR3 protein, called by TCRdb with MiXCR from the RT-PCR reads. The sample shows about 700,000 distinct CDR3 sequences, 12% to 15% of them seen only once. The source material was PBMCs from blood, sampled 14 to 15 days before vaccination. These receptors came from a man aged 50 to 60 who received an inactivated influenza vaccine.

This clonotype came up a few times. The rearrangement uses TRBV27 and TRBJ2-6, with D unresolved. V gave up 6 bases and J gave up 1 base, with 7 bases separating them. Germline lookup yields CDR1 MNHEY and CDR2 SMNVEV (reference sequence). CDR3 length equals 14 residues. CDR3 DNA sequence: TGTGCCAGCAGGTATCGGTCTGGGGCCAACGTCCTGACTTTC. Translating it yields CASRYRSGANVLTF.

V is TRBV12-3 or TRBV12-4 and J is TRBJ2-4, with D uncertain. This CDR3 is 16 amino acids long. With 2 bases removed from V and 3 bases from J, the gap between germline ends came to 14 bases. CDR3 DNA sequence: TGTGCCAGCAGTTTAATTTTGGAAGGTGGCAAAAACATTCAGTACTTC. It is translated as CASSLILEGGKNIQYF.

This clonotype has just a few counts. This rearrangement joins TRBV20-1 to TRBJ1-6; D is unresolved. Germline V CDR1 and CDR2: DFQATT, SNEGSKA (reference sequence). V was cut by 3 bases and J by 5 bases, with 14 bases left in between. This CDR3 is 15 amino acids long. CDR3 sequence: CSAREIRTDNSPLHF. The CDR3 DNA sequence: TGCAGTGCTAGGGAAATTCGGACGGATAATTCACCCCTCCACTTT.

Here the CDR3 DNA reads TGTGCCAGCAGCTCCGGACTAGTGCCAGATACGCAGTATTTT. Amino acid sequence: CASSSGLVPDTQYF. This chain connects TRBV11-2 to TRBJ2-3; 7 bases map to TRBD2. V lost 4 bases, J lost 4 bases, and 5 bases stayed unmatched. The germline V gene has CDR1 SGHAT and CDR2 FQNNGV. The CDR3 contains 14 residues.

This clonotype was picked up a small number of times. The genes are TRBV28 and TRBJ1-4; D is uncertain. Deletions cut 4 bases from V and 8 bases from J, with 17 bases between. This CDR3 is 15 amino acids long. Germline V gene lookup returns CDR1 MDHEN and CDR2 SYDVKM. The CDR3: CASSSQPGFGEKLFF. In nucleotides, the CDR3 is TGTGCCAGCAGTTCGCAACCCGGGTTTGGCGAAAAACTGTTTTTT.

This clonotype has only a few counts. The V gene is TRBV29-1, the J gene TRBJ2-5; D remains unclear. The V and J ends lost 4 bases and 1 base respectively, with 13 bases between them. Germline V CDR1 and CDR2: SQVTM, ANQGSEA. The CDR3 has 14 residues. CDR3 sequence: CSVGAAKGQETQYF. In nucleotides, the CDR3 is TGCAGCGTTGGGGCAGCCAAGGGCCAAGAGACCCAGTACTTC.

This clonotype was recorded a few times. The chain recombines TRBV29-1 with TRBJ1-6; D remains ambiguous. Germline-derived CDR1 and CDR2 are SQVTM and ANQGSEA. This CDR3 has 14 residues. Trimming left V 3 bases short and J 0 bases short, with 6 bases between. The CDR3 nucleotides are TGCAGCGTTGATTGGAGCTCCTATAATTCACCCCTCCACTTT. Amino acid sequence: CSVDWSSYNSPLHF.

There are a few counts of this clonotype. The chain links TRBV20-1 to TRBJ2-3, with D possibly called TRBD1 or TRBD2 (6 bases each). Germline loops: CDR1 DFQATT, CDR2 SNEGSKA (reference sequence). The CDR3 has 16 residues. V was pared by 0 bases and J by 0 bases, with 13 bases between. CDR3 region: CSARDQRRGSTDTQYF. The DNA for the CDR3 is TGCAGTGCTAGAGATCAAAGGAGGGGGAGCACAGATACGCAGTATTTT.